This T cell receptor (beta chain) was recovered during a study of molecular identifiers for immune sequencing clone quantification. Broader study findings: Shared barcodes on identical TCR molecules could underestimate the sizes of highly expanded clones. Clones exceeding 20 RNA copies carried over 97% of effector molecules but under 1% of naive-cell molecules.

Sequencing libraries of naive CD8 cells derived from around 20,000 to 990,000 sorted cells with 10%, 30% or 50% RNA. V lost 4 bases and J lost 0, with 10 bases in between. CDR1 is SGHVS, CDR2 FQNEAQ, per germline. The CDR3 covers 14 residues. On this clonotype: Its cognate antigen is unknown. The missing conserved phenylalanine or tryptophan at the end of this CDR3 makes a read error likely.

In preparing bulk TCR libraries, previously described methods and listed TCR primers were used. TCRdb reprocessed the PCR reads via MiXCR and lists one record per CDR3 protein. The data show some 97,000 distinct CDR3 sequences, with roughly 34% seen just once and around 3.8% held by the top ten. This TCR was sampled from a human donor in good health. Some libraries in this study had Jurkat cell RNA spiked in. Sequenced: naive CD8+ T cells from blood, with Jurkat cell RNA spiked in. The subset denotes: FACS-sorted CD8+CD4-CCR7+CD45RA+ naive T cells. The chain recombines TRBV7-8 with TRBJ2-7, with D perhaps matching TRBD2 (5 bases). The CDR3 region is CASSWGDHSYEQYL. The CDR3 nucleotides read TGTGCCAGCAGCTGGGGAGACCACTCCTACGAGCAGTACCTC.